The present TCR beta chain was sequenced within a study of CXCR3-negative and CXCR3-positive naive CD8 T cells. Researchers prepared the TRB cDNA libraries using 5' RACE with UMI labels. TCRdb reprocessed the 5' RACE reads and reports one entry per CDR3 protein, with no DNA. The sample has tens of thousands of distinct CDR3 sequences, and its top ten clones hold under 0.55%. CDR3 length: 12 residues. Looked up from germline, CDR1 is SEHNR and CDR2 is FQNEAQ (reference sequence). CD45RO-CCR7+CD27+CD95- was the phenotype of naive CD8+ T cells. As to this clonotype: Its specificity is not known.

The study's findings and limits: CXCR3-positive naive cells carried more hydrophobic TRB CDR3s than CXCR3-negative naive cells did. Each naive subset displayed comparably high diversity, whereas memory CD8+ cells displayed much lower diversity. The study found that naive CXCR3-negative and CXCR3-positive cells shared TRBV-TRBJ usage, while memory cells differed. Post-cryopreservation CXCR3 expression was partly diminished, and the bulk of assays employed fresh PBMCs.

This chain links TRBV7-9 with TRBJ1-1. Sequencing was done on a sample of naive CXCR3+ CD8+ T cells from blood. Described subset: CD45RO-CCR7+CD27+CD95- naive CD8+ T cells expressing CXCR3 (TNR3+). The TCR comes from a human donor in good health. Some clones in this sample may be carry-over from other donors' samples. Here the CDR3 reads CAIGGWATEAFF.